This T cell receptor (beta chain) was found in a study of T cells after posttransplantation cyclophosphamide. Study-level findings and limits: Recipient CMV seropositivity and CMV reactivation strongly tracked TRB clonality. Donor CD8+ memory clones often dominated recipient blood repertoires at later times. Tissue-infiltrating T cells from skin or gut overlapped little with blood T cells.

V was shortened by 1 base and J by 2 bases, with 8 bases between the two germline ends. Germline V gene lookup returns CDR1 SGHVS and CDR2 FQNEAQ. The CDR3 covers 14 residues. This clone was seen ten or more times. The antigen remains unidentified. Busulfan-fludarabine conditioning, marrow transplant, and cyclophosphamide on days +3 and +4 were administered. Here immunoSEQ multiplex PCR was the method, and the copy in TCRdb shows in-frame clones only, minus some. The data show some 18,000 clones, with none appearing a single time. This sample comprised PBMCs, obtained after allogeneic stem cell transplant with posttransplant cyclophosphamide. This TCR was sampled from a female patient in her thirties or forties who received an allogeneic stem cell transplant from a related donor, was CMV-positive, and had no GVHD. The T cells may partly be graft donor cells. The chain combines TRBV7-8 with TRBJ1-1, with D tentatively TRBD1 (6 bases). The CDR3 here is CASSLGDTNTEAFF. For the CDR3, the DNA is TGTGCCAGCAGCTTAGGGGACACAAACACTGAAGCTTTCTTT.